This TCR beta chain emerged from a study of T-cell reconstitution after alpha-beta-depleted transplantation in children. This clonotype was recorded a few times. Its matching antigen is unknown. The V end lost 3 bases, the J end lost 4 bases, and 11 bases lay between the germline ends. The length of the CDR3 is 14 residues. Study-wide results and caveats: One year post-transplant, T-cell counts and diversity were largely derived from T cells produced anew. About two months after transplant, alpha-beta T cells reportedly came from several hundred expanded graft clones. The high TCRbeta diversity at day 60 in some patients came from surviving recipient T cells and thymic progenitors.

Molecular barcoding with unique molecular identifiers was used for the TCRbeta library. TCRdb fed the PCR reads into MiXCR, producing one record per CDR3 protein. This repertoire shows 700,000 to 950,000 distinct CDR3 sequences, 16% found once; its top ten account for around 5.3%. Sequenced material: PBMCs, mostly from graft donor cells, taken 360 days after TCRalphabeta/CD19-depleted stem cell transplant. This TCR came from a male patient aged 5 to 17 who had a stem cell transplant for acute lymphoblastic leukemia, so the T cells may come from the graft donor. V is TRBV12-3 or TRBV12-4 and J is TRBJ2-3, with D tentatively TRBD1 (6 bases). The CDR3: CASSLNRAPDTQYF. The DNA of the CDR3 is TGTGCCAGCAGTTTGAACAGGGCCCCAGATACGCAGTATTTT.